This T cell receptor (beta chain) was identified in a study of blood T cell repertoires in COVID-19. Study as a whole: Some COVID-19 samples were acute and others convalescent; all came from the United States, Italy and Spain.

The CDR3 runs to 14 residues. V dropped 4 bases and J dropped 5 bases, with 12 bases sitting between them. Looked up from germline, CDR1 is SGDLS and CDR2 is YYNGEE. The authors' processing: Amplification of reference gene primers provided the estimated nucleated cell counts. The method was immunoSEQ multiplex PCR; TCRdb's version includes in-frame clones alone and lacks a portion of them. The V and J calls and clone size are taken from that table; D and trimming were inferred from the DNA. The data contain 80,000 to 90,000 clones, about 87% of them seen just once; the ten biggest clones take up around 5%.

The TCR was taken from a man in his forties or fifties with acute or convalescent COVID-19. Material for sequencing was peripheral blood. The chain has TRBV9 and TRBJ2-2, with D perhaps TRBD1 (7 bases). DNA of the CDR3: TGTGCCAGCAGCCCTGCGGGACAGACCGGGGAGCTGTTTTTT. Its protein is CASSPAGQTGELFF.